A selection of T cell receptor beta chains follows, all from one sample in a study of OX40 agonist ivuxolimab in advanced cancers. TCRdb's table, derived via immunoSEQ multiplex PCR, lists solely in-frame clones and lacks some. This table holds roughly 20,000 clones, 70% to 90% found once. The sequences come from CD4+ or CD8+ T cells sorted from blood, collected in a trial of the OX40 agonist ivuxolimab. These receptors all come from an adult with an advanced solid tumor such as melanoma, head and neck, liver or kidney cancer. Each CDR3 is given with its conserved first and last residue. Each record gives: J gene, V gene, D gene, clone size, CDR3 DNA, CDR3 protein. D genes are given only for firm matches. Clone size, where shown, is once, few, many, or a class for clones that have expanded.

TRBJ2-7 TRBV27 - - TGTGCCAGCAGTTCTGGGCCCGGGGCCGAGCAGTACTTC CASSSGPGAEQYF
TRBJ2-7 TRBV6-5 - - TGTGCCAGCAGTTACTTGTCAGGTGCTTACGAGCAGTACTTC CASSYLSGAYEQYF
TRBJ2-7 TRBV7-2 - - TGTGCCAGCAGCTTAGCGGGACTTACCTACGAGCAGTACTTC CASSLAGLTYEQYF
TRBJ1-5 TRBV6-4 - once TGTGCCAGCAGTGAAATGGGAAGCCCAGGCCAGCCCCAGCATTTT CASSEMGSPGQPQHF
TRBJ1-1 TRBV27 - - TGTGCCAGCACACTGCTGGGCACGTACACTGAAGCTTTCTTT CASTLLGTYTEAFF
TRBJ2-3 TRBV9 - - TGTGCCAGCAGCGTTGGACAGACTAGCACAGATACGCAGTATTTT CASSVGQTSTDTQYF
TRBJ2-7 TRBV14 - - TGTGCCAGCAGCCAAGTCGCGGTCTACGAGCAGTACTTC CASSQVAVYEQYF
TRBJ2-1 TRBV5-5 TRBD2 - TGTGCCAGCAGCCTATTGACTAGCGCCATTAGCTCCTACAATGAGCAGTTCTTC CASSLLTSAISSYNEQFF
TRBJ1-6 TRBV4-1 - once TGCGCCAGCAGCCATCGGCAGGGAGTTAATTCACCCCTCCACTTT CASSHRQGVNSPLHF
TRBJ2-7 TRBV4-1 - - TGCGCCAGCAGCCAACACACCTCCTACGAGCAGTACTTC CASSQHTSYEQYF
TRBJ2-1 TRBV11-2 TRBD2 - TGTGCCAGCAGCTCTACGGGACTAGCCTTGGATGAGCAGTTCTTC CASSSTGLALDEQFF
TRBJ2-3 TRBV11-2 - once TGTGCCAGCAGCTTCGACGATACGCAGTATTTT CASSFDDTQYF
TRBJ1-5 TRBV2 - - TGTGCCAGCAGCCCTTCGTTGGGAGGCGAGAATCAGCCCCAGCATTTT CASSPSLGGENQPQHF
TRBJ2-1 TRBV7-9 TRBD2 once TGTGCCAGCAGCAAGAGCGGGAATCCCTACAATGAGCAGTTCTTC CASSKSGNPYNEQFF
TRBJ2-7 TRBV5-1 - - TGCGCCAGCAGGTGGTCAGGGGAGTACGAGCAGTACTTC CASRWSGEYEQYF
TRBJ2-7 TRBV6-1 TRBD2 - TGTGCCAGCAGTGAAGTTCCAGCGGGAAACTCCTACGAGCAGTACTTC CASSEVPAGNSYEQYF
TRBJ2-5 TRBV27 TRBD2 - TGTGCCAGCAGTCCTAGGACTAGCGGGGGGACCCAGTACTTC CASSPRTSGGTQYF
TRBJ2-1 TRBV14 - - TGTGCCAGCAGCCAAGTGGGGGGCTACAATGAGCAGTTCTTC CASSQVGGYNEQFF
TRBJ2-7 TRBV15 TRBD2 - TGTGCCACCAGCAGAGATTCTTTAGCGGGGAGCTCCTACGAGCAGTACTTC CATSRDSLAGSSYEQYF
TRBJ1-4 TRBV11-2 - - TGTGCCAGCAGCTCGTTTGGGGTCGGAACTAATGAAAAACTGTTTTTT CASSSFGVGTNEKLFF
TRBJ1-2 TRBV12-5 - once TGTGCTAGTGGTTTGTATGGCTATGGCTACACCTTC CASGLYGYGYTF
TRBJ2-1 TRBV27 TRBD2 - TGTGCCAGCAGTTATAGGTGGGGGGGGAACAATGAGCAGTTCTTC CASSYRWGGNNEQFF
TRBJ1-2 TRBV6-5 TRBD1 - TGTGCCAGCAGTACGGGACAGATAGGCTACACCTTC CASSTGQIGYTF
TRBJ2-3 TRBV10-3 - - TGTGCCATCAGTGAGTCGCGGGGCAGGGGAAGCACAGATACGCAGTATTTT CAISESRGRGSTDTQYF
TRBJ2-1 TRBV4-1 - - TGCGCCAGCAGCCAAGAAGCGGCCAGCTACAATGAGCAGTTCTTC CASSQEAASYNEQFF
TRBJ2-1 TRBV9 - - TGTGCCAGCAGCGCTTCACCACTCTCCCTTGGGGAGCAGTTCTTC CASSASPLSLGEQFF
TRBJ2-1 TRBV18 TRBD2 - TGTGCCAGCTCACCACCTTTACTAGCGGGGGGGTTTGAGCAGTTCTTC CASSPPLLAGGFEQFF
TRBJ2-5 TRBV15 - - TGTGCCACCAGCAGAGATCGGGGGATCGTGACCCAGTACTTC CATSRDRGIVTQYF
TRBJ2-7 TRBV11-2 - - TGTGCCAGCAACTTACTTTCTTCCTACGAGCAGTACTTC CASNLLSSYEQYF
TRBJ1-3 TRBV7-2 TRBD1 - TGTGCCAGCAGCGTTACAGGGGGAACTGGAAACACCATATATTTT CASSVTGGTGNTIYF
TRBJ1-5 TRBV5-5 - medium-sized TGTGCCAGCAGACCGGGGGTCGGCAATCAGCCCCAGCATTTT CASRPGVGNQPQHF
TRBJ2-7 TRBV11-2 - - TGTGCCAGCAGCTTAGGGCCGGGGTCCTACGAGCAGTACTTC CASSLGPGSYEQYF
TRBJ1-5 TRBV7-2 - - TGTGCCAGCAGCTCCCTAGGCGAACAAGATCAGCCCCAGCATTTT CASSSLGEQDQPQHF
TRBJ2-1 TRBV7-6 TRBD2 - TGTGCCAGCAGCCGCATTTGGCGGGAGGGGGATGAGCAGTTCTTC CASSRIWREGDEQFF
TRBJ2-7 TRBV4-1 - - TGCGCCAGCAGCCAAGTAAGCTCCTACGAGCAGTACTTC CASSQVSSYEQYF
TRBJ2-5 TRBV4-1 - - TGCGCCAGCAGCCAAGAGGAACGGGGCTGGGGCCAAGAGACCCAGTACTTC CASSQEERGWGQETQYF
TRBJ1-2 TRBV27 - - TGTGCCAGCAGTTTTAATAGGTGGTATGGCTACACCTTC CASSFNRWYGYTF
TRBJ2-1 TRBV27 - few TGTGCCAGCACGCACGGCAATGAGCAGTTCTTC CASTHGNEQFF
TRBJ1-5 TRBV28 - - TGTGCCAGCAGTTTCCCGACAGATAGCAATCAGCCCCAGCATTTT CASSFPTDSNQPQHF
TRBJ2-2 TRBV7-9 - - TGTGCCAGCAGCTTATTGGAGATTAGCGCGAACACCGGGGAGCTGTTTTTT CASSLLEISANTGELFF
TRBJ2-5 TRBV7-9 TRBD2 once TGTGCCAGCAGCATATCGAAGGGACTAGCGGGGGGTCAAGAGACCCAGTACTTC CASSISKGLAGGQETQYF
TRBJ2-2 TRBV5-1 - - TGCGCCAGCAGCTTGGGGGACACCGGGGAGCTGTTTTTT CASSLGDTGELFF